This TCR beta chain was identified in a study of cytomegalovirus exposure and HLA in healthy donors. Trimming took 4 bases from V and 5 from J, leaving 12 bases between them. Germline assignment: CDR1 LNHDA and CDR2 SQIVND (reference sequence). The CDR3 is 14 amino acids. Use of 60 Vbeta and 13 Jbeta primers characterized the PCR. The repertoire was sequenced with immunoSEQ multiplex PCR; TCRdb's copy has only in-frame clones and lacks some. The table lists about 58,000 clones. The sample comprised PBMCs. The gene calls are TRBV19 and TRBJ1-5; TRBD1 is a possible D gene (6 bases). The receptor was derived from a woman aged 18-35 years in good health and CMV-seronegative. CDR3 nucleotide sequence: TGTGCCAGTAGTACGGGACACCCCGATCAGCCCCAGCATTTT. Protein: CASSTGHPDQPQHF.